This is a list of T cell receptor beta chains from one sample in a study of blood T cell repertoires in COVID-19. Profiling relied on immunoSEQ multiplex PCR, and the TCRdb table lists in-frame clones only, not all of them. The sample has 55,000 to 80,000 clones; around 87% are singletons. What was sequenced was peripheral blood. The source is a man aged 50 to 59 with acute or convalescent COVID-19. Each CDR3 is given with its conserved first and last residue. A D gene is named only where the DNA matches it firmly. Part of the rows lack a size; the others show once, few, many or a class for expanded clones.

J,size,length,V,D,CDR3,DNA
TRBJ1-1,.,14,TRBV18,.,CASSPPGHYTEAFF,TGTGCCAGCTCACCACCGGGCCACTACACTGAAGCTTTCTTT
TRBJ2-7,.,16,TRBV19,TRBD1,CASSETGTGLAYEQYF,TGTGCCAGTAGTGAAACCGGGACAGGGCTTGCCTACGAGCAGTACTTC
TRBJ2-4,.,14,TRBV7-3,TRBD2,CASSLVPSGNIQYF,TGTGCCAGCAGCTTAGTTCCTAGCGGAAACATTCAGTACTTC
TRBJ2-7,.,15,TRBV2,TRBD2,CASSEGLAGGSEQYF,TGTGCCAGCAGTGAGGGGCTAGCGGGAGGCTCCGAGCAGTACTTC
TRBJ2-3,.,15,TRBV2,TRBD1,CASRLQGASTDTQYF,TGTGCCAGCAGGCTACAGGGGGCTAGCACAGATACGCAGTATTTT
TRBJ1-5,few,15,TRBV6-5,TRBD1,CASRAIQGARQPQHF,TGTGCCAGTAGAGCCATACAGGGGGCGCGTCAGCCCCAGCATTTT
TRBJ2-3,.,17,TRBV5-6,TRBD1,CASSWTRGRGYTDTQYF,TGTGCCAGCAGCTGGACCAGGGGGCGTGGTTATACAGATACGCAGTATTTT
TRBJ2-5,.,15,TRBV5-4,TRBD2,CASSLSASGEETQYF,TGTGCCAGCAGCTTGTCTGCTAGCGGGGAAGAGACCCAGTACTTC
TRBJ2-1,.,16,TRBV30,TRBD1,CASVTPPGGAWNEQFF,TGTGCCTCAGTAACCCCCCCAGGGGGCGCCTGGAATGAGCAGTTCTTC
TRBJ1-2,.,14,TRBV19,TRBD1,CASSGTGVNYGYTF,TGTGCCAGTAGCGGCACAGGGGTAAACTATGGCTACACCTTC
TRBJ2-5,.,13,TRBV5-5,TRBD1,CASSQTGGETQYF,TGTGCCAGCAGCCAAACAGGGGGGGAGACCCAGTACTTC
TRBJ2-3,.,12,TRBV5-4,.,CASSLSTDTQYF,TGTGCCAGCAGCTTGTCGACAGATACGCAGTATTTT
TRBJ1-3,.,14,TRBV30,.,CAGTTGSSGNTIYF,TGTGCCGGGACAACGGGGAGCTCTGGAAACACCATATATTTT
TRBJ2-7,.,16,TRBV6-6,TRBD1,CASSYLQTGYNGEQYF,TGTGCCAGCAGTTACCTTCAGACAGGGTACAACGGCGAGCAGTACTTC
TRBJ1-2,once,14,TRBV6-5,TRBD1,CASRPRQGASGYTF,TGTGCCAGCAGGCCTCGACAGGGGGCATCTGGCTACACCTTC
TRBJ1-1,.,17,TRBV4-3,TRBD1,CASSRGVEQGVNTEAFF,TGCGCCAGCAGTCGGGGGGTAGAACAGGGGGTTAACACTGAAGCTTTCTTT
TRBJ1-2,.,16,TRBV7-2,.,CASSFANAGRGYGYTF,TGTGCCAGCAGCTTCGCGAACGCCGGGAGGGGCTATGGCTACACCTTC
TRBJ2-4,.,13,TRBV12-3/TRBV12-4,.,CASSFGIKNIQYF,TGTGCCAGCAGTTTCGGGATTAAAAACATTCAGTACTTC
TRBJ2-2,once,14,TRBV27,TRBD1,CASSLTGQGGELFF,TGTGCCAGCAGTTTGACGGGACAGGGGGGGGAGCTGTTTTTT
TRBJ1-1,.,14,TRBV6-2/TRBV6-3,TRBD1,CASSYTGQGAEAFF,TGTGCCAGCAGTTACACCGGACAGGGAGCTGAAGCTTTCTTT
TRBJ1-2,.,14,TRBV24-1,TRBD1,CATSDATGPYGYTF,TGTGCCACCAGTGATGCGACAGGGCCCTATGGCTACACCTTC
TRBJ1-3,.,16,TRBV10-3,TRBD1,CAISENRGFSGNTIYF,TGTGCCATCAGTGAGAACAGGGGATTCTCTGGAAACACCATATATTTT
TRBJ2-3,.,14,TRBV5-4,TRBD1,CASKGDREPDTQYF,TGTGCCAGCAAGGGGGACAGGGAGCCGGATACGCAGTATTTT
TRBJ1-2,.,17,TRBV5-6,TRBD1,CASSQSLTRQGGYGYTF,TGTGCCAGCAGCCAAAGCCTAACAAGACAGGGTGGATATGGCTACACCTTC
TRBJ1-1,.,10,TRBV2,.,CASRVGGAFF,TGTGCCAGCAGAGTTGGAGGAGCTTTCTTT
TRBJ2-7,.,15,TRBV19,TRBD1,CASSTYRGPNYEQYF,TGTGCCAGTAGTACCTACAGGGGGCCGAACTACGAGCAGTACTTC
TRBJ2-1,.,16,TRBV3-1/TRBV3-2,TRBD2,CAGKGLAGRNFNEQFF,TGTGCCGGCAAAGGGCTAGCGGGTCGGAACTTCAATGAGCAGTTCTTC
TRBJ2-7,.,14,TRBV6-2/TRBV6-3,TRBD1,CASSYSTGFREQYF,TGTGCCAGCAGTTACTCGACAGGGTTCCGAGAGCAGTACTTC
TRBJ1-1,.,14,TRBV6-5,.,CASSYVSENTEAFF,TGTGCCAGCAGTTACGTAAGCGAGAACACTGAAGCTTTCTTT
TRBJ2-7,few,15,TRBV4-3,.,CASSQEGGSSYEQYF,TGCGCCAGCAGCCAAGAAGGCGGAAGCTCCTACGAGCAGTACTTC
TRBJ1-6,once,16,TRBV5-1,.,CASSRTESSYNSPLHF,TGCGCCAGCAGTCGGACAGAGAGCTCCTATAATTCACCCCTCCACTTT
TRBJ1-2,few,12,TRBV28,.,CASSLTGGGYTF,TGTGCCAGCAGTTTGACAGGTGGCGGCTACACCTTC
TRBJ1-2,.,13,TRBV2,.,CASSGQVLEGYTF,TGTGCCAGCAGTGGACAGGTTCTCGAGGGCTACACCTTC
TRBJ2-5,.,15,TRBV11-2,.,CASSLTSAGEETQYF,TGTGCCAGCAGCTTAACCTCCGCCGGAGAAGAGACCCAGTACTTC
TRBJ2-1,.,18,TRBV25-1,TRBD2,CASSEPLAGGAHTDEQFF,TGTGCCAGCAGTGAGCCATTAGCGGGAGGAGCCCATACGGATGAGCAGTTCTTC
TRBJ1-1,.,14,TRBV28,.,CASSLAGANTEAFF,TGTGCCAGCAGTTTGGCTGGGGCGAACACTGAAGCTTTCTTT
TRBJ2-3,.,18,TRBV18,TRBD2,CASSPWEVAGGSTDTQYF,TGTGCCAGCTCACCATGGGAAGTAGCGGGAGGTTCCACAGATACGCAGTATTTT
TRBJ2-1,.,16,TRBV7-2,TRBD2,CASSRGRIAGEDEQFF,TGTGCCAGCAGCAGGGGCCGTATAGCGGGAGAAGATGAGCAGTTCTTC
TRBJ1-2,.,12,TRBV19,.,CASSPTGYGYTF,TGTGCCAGTAGTCCTACAGGATATGGCTACACCTTC
TRBJ1-4,.,20,TRBV3-1/TRBV3-2,TRBD1,CASSQERYRGRFLIGEKLFF,TGTGCCAGCAGCCAGGAACGATACAGGGGGCGATTTTTGATCGGTGAAAAACTGTTTTTT
TRBJ2-3,.,16,TRBV4-3,TRBD2,CASSRGTSGLGYTQYF,TGCGCCAGCAGCCGAGGAACTAGCGGCCTCGGGTATACGCAGTATTTT
TRBJ2-7,.,14,TRBV10-3,TRBD1,CAISKDRDTYEQYF,TGTGCCATCAGCAAAGACAGGGATACCTACGAGCAGTACTTC
TRBJ2-5,.,14,TRBV5-1,TRBD1,CASSSGQGGETQYF,TGCGCCAGCAGCTCGGGACAGGGGGGAGAGACCCAGTACTTC
TRBJ1-4,.,15,TRBV9,TRBD1,CASSASGTGGEKLFF,TGTGCCAGCAGCGCCTCCGGGACAGGAGGCGAAAAACTGTTTTTT
TRBJ1-4,.,15,TRBV4-2,TRBD1,CASSRETQGSEKLFF,TGTGCCAGCAGCCGGGAGACACAGGGGAGTGAAAAACTGTTTTTT
TRBJ1-2,.,14,TRBV27,.,CASIPPLANYGYTF,TGTGCCAGCATCCCCCCCTTAGCTAACTATGGCTACACCTTC
TRBJ2-1,.,15,TRBV19,.,CASKRGGGGSGEQFF,TGTGCCAGTAAAAGAGGAGGGGGGGGTTCAGGTGAGCAGTTCTTC
TRBJ1-5,.,15,TRBV5-8,.,CASSWGGEFNQPQHF,TGTGCCAGCAGCTGGGGAGGGGAATTTAACCAGCCCCAGCATTTT
TRBJ2-1,.,14,TRBV6-5,TRBD1,CASSYGDRAGEQFF,TGTGCCAGCAGTTACGGGGACAGGGCGGGCGAGCAGTTCTTC